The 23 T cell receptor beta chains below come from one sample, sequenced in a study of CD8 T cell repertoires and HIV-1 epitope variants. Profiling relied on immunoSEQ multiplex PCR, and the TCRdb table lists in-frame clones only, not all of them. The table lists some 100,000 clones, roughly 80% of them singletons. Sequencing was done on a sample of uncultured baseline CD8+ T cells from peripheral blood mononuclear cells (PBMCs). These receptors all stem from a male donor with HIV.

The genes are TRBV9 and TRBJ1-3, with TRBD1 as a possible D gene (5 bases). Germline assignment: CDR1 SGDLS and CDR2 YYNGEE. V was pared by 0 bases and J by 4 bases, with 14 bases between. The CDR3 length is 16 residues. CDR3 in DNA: TGTGCCAGCAGCGTAGACCGGGGGACTCTCGGAAACACCATATATTTT. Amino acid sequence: CASSVDRGTLGNTIYF.

CDR3 sequence: CASSYSQGMGYEQYF. In DNA form, the CDR3 reads TGTGCCAGCAGTTACTCACAGGGGATGGGGTACGAGCAGTACTTC. V is TRBV6-5 and J is TRBJ2-7, with 7 nucleotides matching TRBD1. J lost 4 bases, V lost 0 bases, and 6 bases had no gene match. Germline CDR1 reads MNHEY; CDR2 reads SVGAGI. The CDR3 is made up of 15 amino acids.

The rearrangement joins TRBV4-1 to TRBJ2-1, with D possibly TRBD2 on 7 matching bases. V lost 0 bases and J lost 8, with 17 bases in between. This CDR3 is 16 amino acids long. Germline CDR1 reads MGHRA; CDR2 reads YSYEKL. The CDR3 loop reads CASSQDPWGGHDEQFF. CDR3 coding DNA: TGCGCCAGCAGCCAAGATCCGTGGGGGGGCCACGATGAGCAGTTCTTC.

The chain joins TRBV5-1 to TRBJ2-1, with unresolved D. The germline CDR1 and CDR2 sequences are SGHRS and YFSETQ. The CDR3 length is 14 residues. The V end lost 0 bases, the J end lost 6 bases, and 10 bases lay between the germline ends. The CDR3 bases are TGCGCCAGCAGCTTGGAACAGACCAGCAATGAGCAGTTCTTC. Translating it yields CASSLEQTSNEQFF.

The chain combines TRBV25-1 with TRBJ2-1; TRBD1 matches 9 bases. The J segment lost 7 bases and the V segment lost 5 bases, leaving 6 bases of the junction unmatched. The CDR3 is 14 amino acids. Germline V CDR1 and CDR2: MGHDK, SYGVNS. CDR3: CASSRQGGRNEQFF. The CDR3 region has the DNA TGTGCCAGCAGTAGACAGGGGGGGAGGAATGAGCAGTTCTTC.

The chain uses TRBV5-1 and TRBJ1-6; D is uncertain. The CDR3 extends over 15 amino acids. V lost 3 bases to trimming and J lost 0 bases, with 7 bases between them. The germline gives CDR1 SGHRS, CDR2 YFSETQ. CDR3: CASSSDLSYNSPLHF. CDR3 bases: TGCGCCAGCAGCTCCGACCTCTCCTATAATTCACCCCTCCACTTT.

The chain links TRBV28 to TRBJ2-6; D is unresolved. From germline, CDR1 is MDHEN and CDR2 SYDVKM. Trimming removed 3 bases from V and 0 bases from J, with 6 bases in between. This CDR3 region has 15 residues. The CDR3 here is CASSLTDSGANVLTF. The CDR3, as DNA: TGTGCCAGCAGTTTGACGGACTCTGGGGCCAACGTCCTGACTTTC. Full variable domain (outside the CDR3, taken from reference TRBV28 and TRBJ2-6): DVKVTQSSRYLVKRTGEKVFLECVQDMDHENMFWYRQDPGLGLRLIYFSYDVKMKEKGDIPEGYSVSREKKERFSLILESASTNQTSMYLCASSLTDSGANVLTFGAGSRLTVL.

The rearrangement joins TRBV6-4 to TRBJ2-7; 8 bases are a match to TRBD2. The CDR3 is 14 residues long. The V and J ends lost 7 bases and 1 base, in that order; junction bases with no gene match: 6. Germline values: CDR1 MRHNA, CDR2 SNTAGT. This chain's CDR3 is CASTGGPISYEQYF. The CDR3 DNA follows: TGTGCCAGCACGGGGGGGCCGATATCCTACGAGCAGTACTTC.

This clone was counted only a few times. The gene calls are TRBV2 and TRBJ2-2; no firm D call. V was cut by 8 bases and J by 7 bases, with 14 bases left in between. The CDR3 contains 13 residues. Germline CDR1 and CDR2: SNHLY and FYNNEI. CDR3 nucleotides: TGTGCCAGCCGCGGCTTGGGGAACGGGGAGCTGTTTTTT. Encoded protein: CASRGLGNGELFF. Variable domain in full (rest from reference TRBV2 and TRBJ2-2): EPEVTQTPSHQVTQMGQEVILRCVPISNHLYFYWYRQILGQKVEFLVSFYNNEISEKSEIFDDQFSVERPDGSNFTLKIRSTKLEDSAMYFCASRGLGNGELFFGEGSRLTVL.

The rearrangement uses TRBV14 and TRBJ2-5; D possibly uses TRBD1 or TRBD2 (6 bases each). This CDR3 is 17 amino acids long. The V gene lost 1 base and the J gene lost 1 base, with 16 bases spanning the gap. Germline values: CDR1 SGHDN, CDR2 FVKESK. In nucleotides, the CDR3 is TGTGCCAGCAGCCAAGTTCTCCCGGGGGCGGCCCAAGAGACCCAGTACTTC. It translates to CASSQVLPGAAQETQYF. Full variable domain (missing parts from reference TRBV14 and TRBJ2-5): EAGVTQFPSHSVIEKGQTVTLRCDPISGHDNLYWYRRVMGKEIKFLLHFVKESKQDESGMPNNRFLAERTGGTYSTLKVQPAELEDSGVYFCASSQVLPGAAQETQYFGPGTRLLVL.

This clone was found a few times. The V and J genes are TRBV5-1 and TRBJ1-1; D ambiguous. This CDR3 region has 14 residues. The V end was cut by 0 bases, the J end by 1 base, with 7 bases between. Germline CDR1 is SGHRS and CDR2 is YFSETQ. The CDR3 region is CASSLGGGNTEAFF. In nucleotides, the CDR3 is TGCGCCAGCAGCTTGGGAGGCGGGAACACTGAAGCTTTCTTT. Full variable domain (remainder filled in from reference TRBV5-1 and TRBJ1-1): KAGVTQTPRYLIKTRGQQVTLSCSPISGHRSVSWYQQTPGQGLQFLFEYFSETQRNKGNFPGRFSGRQFSNSRSEMNVSTLELGDSALYLCASSLGGGNTEAFFGQGTRLTVV.

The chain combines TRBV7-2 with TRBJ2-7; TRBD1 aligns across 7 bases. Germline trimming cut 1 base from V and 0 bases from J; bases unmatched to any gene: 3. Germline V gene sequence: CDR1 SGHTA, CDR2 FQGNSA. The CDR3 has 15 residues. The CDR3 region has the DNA TGTGCCAGCAGCTTAGATGGGGACAGCTCCTACGAGCAGTACTTC. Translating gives CASSLDGDSSYEQYF.

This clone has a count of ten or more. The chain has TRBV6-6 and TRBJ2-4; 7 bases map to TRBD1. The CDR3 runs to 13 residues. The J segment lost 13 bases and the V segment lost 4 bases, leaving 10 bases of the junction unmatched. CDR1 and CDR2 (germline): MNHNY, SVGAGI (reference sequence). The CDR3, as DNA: TGTGCCAGCAGTTTGGGGACAGACGCCCTCCAGTACTTC. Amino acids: CASSLGTDALQYF.

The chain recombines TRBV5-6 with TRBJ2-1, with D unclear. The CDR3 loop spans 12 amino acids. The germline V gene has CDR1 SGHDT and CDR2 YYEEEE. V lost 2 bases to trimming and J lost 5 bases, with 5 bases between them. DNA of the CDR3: TGTGCCAGCAGCTTCACCAACAATGAGCAGTTCTTC. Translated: CASSFTNNEQFF.

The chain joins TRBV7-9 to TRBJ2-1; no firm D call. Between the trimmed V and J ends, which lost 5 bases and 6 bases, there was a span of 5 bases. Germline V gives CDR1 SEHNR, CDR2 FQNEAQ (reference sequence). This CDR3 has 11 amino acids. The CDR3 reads CASSGLNEQFF. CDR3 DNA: TGTGCCAGCAGCGGTCTCAATGAGCAGTTCTTC.

The CDR3 coding sequence is TGTGCCAGCAGCGCTCTGCCTTCTTCCAACACTGAAGCTTTCTTT. This sequence encodes CASSALPSSNTEAFF. J is TRBJ1-1 and V is TRBV9; D uncertain. The germline CDR1 and CDR2 sequences are SGDLS and YYNGEE. Trimming stripped 3 bases from V and 2 bases from J, with 14 bases between. This CDR3 comprises 15 residues.

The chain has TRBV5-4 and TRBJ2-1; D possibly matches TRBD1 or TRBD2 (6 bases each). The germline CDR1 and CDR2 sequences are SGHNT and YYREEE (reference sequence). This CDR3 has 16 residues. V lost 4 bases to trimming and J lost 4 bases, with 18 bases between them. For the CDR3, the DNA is TGTGCCAGCAGCGTAGATAGCGGAGGGGGATACAATGAGCAGTTCTTC. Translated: CASSVDSGGGYNEQFF. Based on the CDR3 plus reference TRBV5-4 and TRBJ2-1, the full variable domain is ETGVTQSPTHLIKTRGQQVTLRCSSQSGHNTVSWYQQALGQGPQFIFQYYREEENGRGNFPPRFSGLQFPNYSSELNVNALELDDSALYLCASSVDSGGGYNEQFFGPGTRLTVL.

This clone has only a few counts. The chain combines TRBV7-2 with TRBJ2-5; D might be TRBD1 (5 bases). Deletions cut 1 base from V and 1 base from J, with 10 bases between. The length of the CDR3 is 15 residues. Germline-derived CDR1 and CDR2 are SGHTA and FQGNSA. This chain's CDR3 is CASSLVKGAQETQYF. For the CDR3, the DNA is TGTGCCAGCAGCTTAGTTAAAGGGGCCCAAGAGACCCAGTACTTC. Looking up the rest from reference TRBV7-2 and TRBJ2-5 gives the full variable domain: GAGVSQSPSNKVTEKGKDVELRCDPISGHTALYWYRQSLGQGLEFLIYFQGNSAPDKSGLPSDRFSAERTGGSVSTLTIQRTQQEDSAVYLCASSLVKGAQETQYFGPGTRLLVL.

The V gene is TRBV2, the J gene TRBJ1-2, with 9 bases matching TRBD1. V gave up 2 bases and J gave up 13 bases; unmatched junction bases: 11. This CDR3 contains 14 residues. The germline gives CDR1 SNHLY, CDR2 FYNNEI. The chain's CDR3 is CASSESRDRVILTF. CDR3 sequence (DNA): TGTGCCAGCAGTGAATCCCGGGACAGGGTAATCCTCACCTTC.

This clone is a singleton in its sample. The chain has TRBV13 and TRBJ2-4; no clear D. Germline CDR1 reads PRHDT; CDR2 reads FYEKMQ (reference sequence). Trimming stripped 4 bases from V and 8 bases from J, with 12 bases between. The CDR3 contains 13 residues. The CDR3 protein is CASSSREQDIQYF. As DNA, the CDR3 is TGTGCCAGCAGCTCCCGCGAACAAGACATTCAGTACTTC. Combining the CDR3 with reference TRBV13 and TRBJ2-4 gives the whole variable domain AAGVIQSPRHLIKEKRETATLKCYPIPRHDTVYWYQQGPGQDPQFLISFYEKMQSDKGSIPDRFSAQQFSDYHSELNMSSLELGDSALYFCASSSREQDIQYFGAGTRLSVL.

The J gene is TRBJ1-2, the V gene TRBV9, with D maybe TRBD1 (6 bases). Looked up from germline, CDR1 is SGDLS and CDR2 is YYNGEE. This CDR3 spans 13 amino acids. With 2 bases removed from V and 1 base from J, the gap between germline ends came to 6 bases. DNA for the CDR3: TGTGCCAGCAGCGTCAGGGGTAACTATGGCTACACCTTC. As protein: CASSVRGNYGYTF. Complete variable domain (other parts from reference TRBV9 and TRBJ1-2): DSGVTQTPKHLITATGQRVTLRCSPRSGDLSVYWYQQSLDQGLQFLIQYYNGEERAKGNILERFSAQQFPDLHSELNLSSLELGDSALYFCASSVRGNYGYTFGSGTRLTVV.

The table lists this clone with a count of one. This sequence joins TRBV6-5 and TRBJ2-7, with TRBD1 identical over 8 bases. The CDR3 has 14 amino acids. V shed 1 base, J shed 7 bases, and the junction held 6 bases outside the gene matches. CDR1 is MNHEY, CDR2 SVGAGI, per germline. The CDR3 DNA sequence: TGTGCCAGCAGTTACTTGACAGGGGAGCGAGAGCAGTACTTC. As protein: CASSYLTGEREQYF.

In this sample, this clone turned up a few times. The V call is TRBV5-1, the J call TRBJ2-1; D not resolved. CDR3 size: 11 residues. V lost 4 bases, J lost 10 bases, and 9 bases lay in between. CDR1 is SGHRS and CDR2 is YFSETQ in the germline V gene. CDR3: CASSLLGEQFF. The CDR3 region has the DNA TGCGCCAGCAGCCTCCTTGGCGAGCAGTTCTTC.